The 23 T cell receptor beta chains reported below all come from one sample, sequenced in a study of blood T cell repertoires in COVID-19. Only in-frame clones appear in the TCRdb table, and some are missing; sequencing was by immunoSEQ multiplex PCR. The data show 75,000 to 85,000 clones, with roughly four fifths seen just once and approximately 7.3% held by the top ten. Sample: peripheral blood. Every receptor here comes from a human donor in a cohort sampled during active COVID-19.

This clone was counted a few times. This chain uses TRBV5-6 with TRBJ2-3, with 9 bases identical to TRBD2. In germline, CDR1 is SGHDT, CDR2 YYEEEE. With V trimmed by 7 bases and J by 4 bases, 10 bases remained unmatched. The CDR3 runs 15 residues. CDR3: CASRNSGSGPDTQYF. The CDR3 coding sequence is TGTGCCAGCCGTAATAGCGGGAGTGGCCCAGATACGCAGTATTTT. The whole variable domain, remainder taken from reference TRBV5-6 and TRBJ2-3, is DAGVTQSPTHLIKTRGQQVTLRCSPKSGHDTVSWYQQALGQGPQFIFQYYEEEERQRGNFPDRFSGHQFPNYSSELNVNALLLGDSALYLCASRNSGSGPDTQYFGPGTRLTVL.

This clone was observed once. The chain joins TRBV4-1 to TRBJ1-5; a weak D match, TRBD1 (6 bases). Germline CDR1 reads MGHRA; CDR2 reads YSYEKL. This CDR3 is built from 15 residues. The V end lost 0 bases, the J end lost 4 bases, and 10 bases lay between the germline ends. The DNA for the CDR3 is TGCGCCAGCAGCCAAGAGACCCAGGGGAATCAGCCCCAGCATTTT. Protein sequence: CASSQETQGNQPQHF.

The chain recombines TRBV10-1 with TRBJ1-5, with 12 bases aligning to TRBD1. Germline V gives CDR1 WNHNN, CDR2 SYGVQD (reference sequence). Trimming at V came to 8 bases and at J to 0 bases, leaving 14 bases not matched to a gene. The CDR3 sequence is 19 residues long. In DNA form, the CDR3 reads TGCGCCAGCCCCAATGATGGGGACAGGGGGCTGTTTAGCAATCAGCCCCAGCATTTT. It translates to CASPNDGDRGLFSNQPQHF.

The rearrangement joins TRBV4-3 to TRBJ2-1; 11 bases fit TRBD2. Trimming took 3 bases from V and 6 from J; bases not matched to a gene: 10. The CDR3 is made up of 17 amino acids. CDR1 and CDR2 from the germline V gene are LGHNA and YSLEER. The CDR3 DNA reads TGCGCCAGCAGCCAGGGCATAGTGGGGACTAGCGGCAATGAGCAGTTCTTC. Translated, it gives CASSQGIVGTSGNEQFF.

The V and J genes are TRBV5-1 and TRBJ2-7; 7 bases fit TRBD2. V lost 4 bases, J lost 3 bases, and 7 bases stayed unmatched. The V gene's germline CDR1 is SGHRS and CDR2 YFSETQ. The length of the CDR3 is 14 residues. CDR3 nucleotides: TGCGCCAGCAGCCCGGGGGGAAAGCGCTACGAGCAGTACTTC. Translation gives CASSPGGKRYEQYF. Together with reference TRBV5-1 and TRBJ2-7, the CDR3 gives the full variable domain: KAGVTQTPRYLIKTRGQQVTLSCSPISGHRSVSWYQQTPGQGLQFLFEYFSETQRNKGNFPGRFSGRQFSNSRSEMNVSTLELGDSALYLCASSPGGKRYEQYFGPGTRLTVT.

The CDR3 reads CASSPGLAGGSKVNEQFF. The CDR3, as DNA: TGTGCCAGCTCCCCCGGGCTAGCGGGGGGCAGTAAAGTCAATGAGCAGTTCTTC. The genes are TRBV18 and TRBJ2-1; 11 bases align to TRBD2. V was clipped by 6 bases and J by 6 bases; unmatched bases: 16. This CDR3 is 18 amino acids long. The germline CDR1 and CDR2 sequences are KGHSH and LQKENI.

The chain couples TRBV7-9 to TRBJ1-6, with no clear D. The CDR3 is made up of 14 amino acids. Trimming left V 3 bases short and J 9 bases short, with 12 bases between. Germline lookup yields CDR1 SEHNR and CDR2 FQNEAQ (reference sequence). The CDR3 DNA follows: TGTGCCAGCAGCTTCTACGGGGAAACTTCACCCCTCCACTTT. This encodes CASSFYGETSPLHF.

The chain's CDR3 is CASSPSSGANVLTF. In DNA form, the CDR3 reads TGCGCCAGCAGCCCGTCCTCTGGGGCCAACGTCCTGACTTTC. The chain couples TRBV5-1 to TRBJ2-6, with no clear D. Germline CDR1 SGHRS, CDR2 YFSETQ. V dropped 4 bases and J dropped 0 bases, with 5 bases sitting between them. The CDR3 totals 14 residues.

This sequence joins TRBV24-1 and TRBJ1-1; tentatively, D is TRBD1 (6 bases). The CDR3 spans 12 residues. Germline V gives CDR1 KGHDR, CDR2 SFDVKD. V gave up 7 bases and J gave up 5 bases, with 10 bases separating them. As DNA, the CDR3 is TGTGCCACCAGGGGCAGGGGTACTGAAGCTTTCTTT. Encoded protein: CATRGRGTEAFF.

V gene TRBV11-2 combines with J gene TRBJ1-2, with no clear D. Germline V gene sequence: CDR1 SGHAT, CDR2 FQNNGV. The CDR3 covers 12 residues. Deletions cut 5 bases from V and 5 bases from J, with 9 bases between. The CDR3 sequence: CASSNRGYGYTF. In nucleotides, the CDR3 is TGTGCCAGCAGCAACCGAGGGTATGGCTACACCTTC.

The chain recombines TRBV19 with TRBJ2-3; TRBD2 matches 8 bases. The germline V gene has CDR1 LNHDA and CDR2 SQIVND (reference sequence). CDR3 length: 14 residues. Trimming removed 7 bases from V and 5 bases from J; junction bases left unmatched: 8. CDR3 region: CASKAGGWEDTQYF. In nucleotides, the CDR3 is TGTGCCAGTAAGGCGGGGGGATGGGAAGATACGCAGTATTTT.

This CDR3 is CASSLEGTSIDTQYF. The CDR3 DNA reads TGCGCCAGCAGCTTGGAGGGGACTAGTATAGATACGCAGTATTTT. The chain employs TRBV5-1 and TRBJ2-3, with 8 bases that match TRBD2. Per the germline V gene, CDR1 is SGHRS and CDR2 is YFSETQ. Trimming removed 0 bases from V and 5 bases from J; junction bases left unmatched: 5. The CDR3 contains 15 residues.

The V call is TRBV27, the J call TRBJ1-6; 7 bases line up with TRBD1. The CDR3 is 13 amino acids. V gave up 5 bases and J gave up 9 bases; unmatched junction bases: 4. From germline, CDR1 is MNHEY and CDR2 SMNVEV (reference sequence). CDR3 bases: TGTGCCAGCAGTACGAGGGACAGTTCACCCCTCCACTTT. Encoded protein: CASSTRDSSPLHF.

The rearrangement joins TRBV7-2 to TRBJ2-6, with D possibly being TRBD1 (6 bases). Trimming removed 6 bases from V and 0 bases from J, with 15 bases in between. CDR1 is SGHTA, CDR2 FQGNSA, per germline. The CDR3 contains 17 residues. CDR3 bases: TGTGCCAGCAGTTCGACAGGAATCTACTCTGGGGCCAACGTCCTGACTTTC. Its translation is CASSSTGIYSGANVLTF.

CDR3 residues: CASSIPGGARTQYF. The CDR3 DNA follows: TGTGCCAGTAGTATCCCCGGGGGGGCCCGTACGCAGTATTTT. The chain links TRBV19 to TRBJ2-3, with 8 bases matching TRBD2. This CDR3 has 14 amino acids. The trim removed 3 bases at V and 8 bases at J, leaving 7 bases unmatched. Germline values: CDR1 LNHDA, CDR2 SQIVND (reference sequence). The entire variable domain, with the rest obtained from reference TRBV19 and TRBJ2-3, is as follows: DGGITQSPKYLFRKEGQNVTLSCEQNLNHDAMYWYRQDPGQGLRLIYYSQIVNDFQKGDIAEGYSVSREKKESFPLTVTSAQKNPTAFYLCASSIPGGARTQYFGPGTRLTVL.

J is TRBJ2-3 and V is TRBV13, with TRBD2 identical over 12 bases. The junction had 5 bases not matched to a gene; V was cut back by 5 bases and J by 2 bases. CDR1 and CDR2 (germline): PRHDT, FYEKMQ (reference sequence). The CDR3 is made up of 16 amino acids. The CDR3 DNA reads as TGTGCCAGCAGCATGCGGACTAGCGGGGTCACAGATACGCAGTATTTT. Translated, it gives CASSMRTSGVTDTQYF.

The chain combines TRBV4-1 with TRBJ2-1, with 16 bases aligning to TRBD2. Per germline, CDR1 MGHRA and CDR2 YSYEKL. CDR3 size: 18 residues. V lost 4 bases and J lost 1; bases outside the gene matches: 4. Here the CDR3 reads CASSRGTSGGGSYNEQFF. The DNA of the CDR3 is TGCGCCAGCAGCCGAGGGACTAGCGGGGGGGGGTCCTACAATGAGCAGTTCTTC.

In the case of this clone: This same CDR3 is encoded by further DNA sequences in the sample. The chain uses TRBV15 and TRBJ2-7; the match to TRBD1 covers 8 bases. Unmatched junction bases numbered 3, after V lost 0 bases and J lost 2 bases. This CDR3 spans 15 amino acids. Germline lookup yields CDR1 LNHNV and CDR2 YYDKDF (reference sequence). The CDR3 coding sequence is TGTGCCACCAGCAGAGACGGGACAGGAACCTACGAGCAGTACTTC. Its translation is CATSRDGTGTYEQYF.

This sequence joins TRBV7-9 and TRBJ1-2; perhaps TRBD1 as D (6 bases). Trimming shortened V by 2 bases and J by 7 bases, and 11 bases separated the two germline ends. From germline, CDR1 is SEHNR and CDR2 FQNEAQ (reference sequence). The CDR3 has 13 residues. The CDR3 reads CASSLRDISGYTF. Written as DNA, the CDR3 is TGTGCCAGCAGCTTACGGGACATCTCTGGCTACACCTTC.

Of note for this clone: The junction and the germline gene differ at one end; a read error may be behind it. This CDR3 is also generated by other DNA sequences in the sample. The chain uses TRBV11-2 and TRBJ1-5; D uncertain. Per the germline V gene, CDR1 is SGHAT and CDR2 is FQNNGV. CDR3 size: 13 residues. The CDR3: CASSLNKFQPQHF. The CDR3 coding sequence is TGCGCCAGCAGCTTAAACAAGTTTCAGCCCCAGCATTTT.

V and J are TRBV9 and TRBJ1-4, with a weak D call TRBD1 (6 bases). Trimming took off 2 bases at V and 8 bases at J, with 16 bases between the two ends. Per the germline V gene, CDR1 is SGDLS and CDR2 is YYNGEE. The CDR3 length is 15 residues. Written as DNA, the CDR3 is TGTGCCAGCAGCGTCTCCTTCGACAGGCAAGAAAAACTGTTTTTT. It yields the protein CASSVSFDRQEKLFF.

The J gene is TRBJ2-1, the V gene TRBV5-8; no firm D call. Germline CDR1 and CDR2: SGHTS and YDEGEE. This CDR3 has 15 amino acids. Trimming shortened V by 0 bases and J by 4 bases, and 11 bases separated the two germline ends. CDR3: CASSLAGRKYNEQFF. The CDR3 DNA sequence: TGTGCCAGCAGCTTGGCGGGTAGAAAGTACAATGAGCAGTTCTTC.

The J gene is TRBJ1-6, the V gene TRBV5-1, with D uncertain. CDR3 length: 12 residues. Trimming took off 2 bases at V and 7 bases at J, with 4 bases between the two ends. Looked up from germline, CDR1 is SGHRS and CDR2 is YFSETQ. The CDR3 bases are TGCGCCAGCAGCTTCGAGAATTCACCCCTCCACTTT. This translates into CASSFENSPLHF.